The clone carrying this TCR beta chain has only a few counts. Antigen: not known. CDR1 ENHRY and CDR2 SYGVKD come from the germline V gene. V was clipped by 10 bases and J by 4 bases, with 23 bases between them. This CDR3 has 16 amino acids. TCRdb ran MiXCR on the reads and lists one entry per CDR3 protein. Of about 890,000 distinct CDR3 sequences in the sample, around 30% are singletons; the top ten hold around an eighth. The data belong to a study of T cell repertoires in cytomegalovirus infection. Across the study: Both CMV infection and a matching HLA type were indicated by public TCR beta signatures. General study points: Adding up the frequency of public TCR beta families identified people who carried CMV plus the relevant HLA.

The receptor was isolated from a human donor in good health (CMV status not recorded). Some clones in this sample may be carry-over from other donors' samples. The chain is built from TRBV10-3 and TRBJ2-1; the D gene is possibly TRBD1 (6 bases). The sample was cultured CD8+ T cells from PBMCs, taken from culture after CMV antigen stimulation. CDR3 nucleotide sequence: TGTGCCACCGATTTTAAACAGGGCCACGAATACAATGAGCAGTTCTTC. Its protein is CATDFKQGHEYNEQFF.